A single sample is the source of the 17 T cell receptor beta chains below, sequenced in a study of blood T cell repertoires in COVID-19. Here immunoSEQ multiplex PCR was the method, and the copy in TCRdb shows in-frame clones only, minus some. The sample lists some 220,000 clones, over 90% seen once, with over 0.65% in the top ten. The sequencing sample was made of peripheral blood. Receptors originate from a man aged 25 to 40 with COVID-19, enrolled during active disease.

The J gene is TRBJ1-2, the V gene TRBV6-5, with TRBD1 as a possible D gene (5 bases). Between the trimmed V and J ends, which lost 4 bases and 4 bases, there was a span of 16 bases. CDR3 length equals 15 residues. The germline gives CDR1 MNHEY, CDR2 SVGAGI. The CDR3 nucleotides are TGTGCCAGCAGTTGGCTAACCGGGACTGGCTATGGCTACACCTTC. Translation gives CASSWLTGTGYGYTF.

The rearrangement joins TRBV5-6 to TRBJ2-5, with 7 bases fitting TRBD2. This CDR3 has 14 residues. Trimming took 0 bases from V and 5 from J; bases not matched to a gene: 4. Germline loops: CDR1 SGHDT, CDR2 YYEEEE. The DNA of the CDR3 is TGTGCCAGCAGCTTGGAGGGAGGGGCGGAGACCCAGTACTTC. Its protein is CASSLEGGAETQYF.

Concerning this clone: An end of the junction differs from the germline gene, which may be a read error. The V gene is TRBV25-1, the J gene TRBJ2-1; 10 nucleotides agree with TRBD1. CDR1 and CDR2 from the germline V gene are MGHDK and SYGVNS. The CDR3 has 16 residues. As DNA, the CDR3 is TGTGCCAGCAGTGAACATGGCGACAGGGGGCGATCTGAGAAGTTCTTC. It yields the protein CASSEHGDRGRSEKFF.

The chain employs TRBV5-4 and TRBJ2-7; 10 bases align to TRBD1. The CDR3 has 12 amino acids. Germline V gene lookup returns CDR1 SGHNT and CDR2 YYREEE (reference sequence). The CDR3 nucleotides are TGTGCAGCCGGGACAGGGGCCTACGAGCAGTACTTC. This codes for CAAGTGAYEQYF.

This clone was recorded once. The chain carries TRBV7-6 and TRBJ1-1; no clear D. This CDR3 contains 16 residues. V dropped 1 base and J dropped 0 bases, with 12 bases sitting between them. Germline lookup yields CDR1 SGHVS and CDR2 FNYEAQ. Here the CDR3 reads CASSLEVGILNTEAFF. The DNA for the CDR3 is TGTGCCAGCAGCTTAGAAGTCGGTATACTGAACACTGAAGCTTTCTTT.

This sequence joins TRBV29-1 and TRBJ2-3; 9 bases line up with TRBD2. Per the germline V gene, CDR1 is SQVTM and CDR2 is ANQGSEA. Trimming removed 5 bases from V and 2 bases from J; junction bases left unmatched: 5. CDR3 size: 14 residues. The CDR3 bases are TGCAGCGTTTGGAGCGGGGGGCCCACAGATACGCAGTATTTT. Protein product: CSVWSGGPTDTQYF.

The CDR3 DNA is TGTGCCAGCAGCGAGGGAGGTATGAGCACCGGGGAGCTGTTTTTT. Translating it yields CASSEGGMSTGELFF. The V and J genes are TRBV9 and TRBJ2-2; D perhaps matches TRBD2 (6 bases). This CDR3 has 15 amino acids. V shed 3 bases and J shed 4 bases, with 13 bases lying between them. Per the germline V gene, CDR1 is SGDLS and CDR2 is YYNGEE.

As DNA, the CDR3 is TGTGCCAGCAGTACCGGACAGGGGGCCTCCTACGAGCAGTACTTC. Translated, it gives CASSTGQGASYEQYF. The rearrangement uses TRBV3-1 (or the pseudogene TRBV3-2) and TRBJ2-7; 11 positions agree with TRBD1. Germline CDR1 LGHDT, CDR2 YNNKEL (reference sequence). The V segment lost 6 bases and the J segment 0 bases; nucleotides outside the gene matches: 4. CDR3 length: 15 residues.

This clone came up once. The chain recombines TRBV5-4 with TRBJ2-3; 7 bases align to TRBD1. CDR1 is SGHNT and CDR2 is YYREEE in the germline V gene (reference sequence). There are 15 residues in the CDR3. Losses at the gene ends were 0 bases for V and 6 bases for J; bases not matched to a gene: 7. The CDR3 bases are TGTGCCAGCAGCTTGGTCGCAGGGGGTGAGGATACGCAGTATTTT. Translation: CASSLVAGGEDTQYF.

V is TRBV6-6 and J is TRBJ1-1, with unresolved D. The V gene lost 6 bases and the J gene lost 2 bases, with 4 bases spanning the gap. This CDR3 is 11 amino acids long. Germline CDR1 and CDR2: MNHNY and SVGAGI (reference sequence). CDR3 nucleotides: TGTGCCAGCAGCGTTAACACTGAAGCTTTCTTT. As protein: CASSVNTEAFF.

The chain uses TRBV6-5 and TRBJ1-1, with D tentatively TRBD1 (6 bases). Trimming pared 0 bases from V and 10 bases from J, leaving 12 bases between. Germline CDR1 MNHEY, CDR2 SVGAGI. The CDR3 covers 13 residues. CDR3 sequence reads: CASSYSAGDVAFF. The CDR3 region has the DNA TGTGCCAGCAGTTACTCGGCAGGGGACGTAGCTTTCTTT.

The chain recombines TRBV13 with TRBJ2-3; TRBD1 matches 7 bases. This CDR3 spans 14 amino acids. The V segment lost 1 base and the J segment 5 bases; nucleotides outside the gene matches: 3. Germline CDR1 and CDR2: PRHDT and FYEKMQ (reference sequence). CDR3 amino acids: CASSLAGGEDTQYF. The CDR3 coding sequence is TGTGCCAGCAGCTTAGCAGGGGGAGAAGATACGCAGTATTTT.

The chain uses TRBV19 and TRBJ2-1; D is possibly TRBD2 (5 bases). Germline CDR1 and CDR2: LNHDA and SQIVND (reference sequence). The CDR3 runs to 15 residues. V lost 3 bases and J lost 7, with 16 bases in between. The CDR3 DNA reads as TGTGCCAGTAGTATGGAGGCTCTCCCTCTGAATGAGCAGTTCTTC. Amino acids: CASSMEALPLNEQFF. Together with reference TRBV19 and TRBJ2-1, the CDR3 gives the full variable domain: DGGITQSPKYLFRKEGQNVTLSCEQNLNHDAMYWYRQDPGQGLRLIYYSQIVNDFQKGDIAEGYSVSREKKESFPLTVTSAQKNPTAFYLCASSMEALPLNEQFFGPGTRLTVL.

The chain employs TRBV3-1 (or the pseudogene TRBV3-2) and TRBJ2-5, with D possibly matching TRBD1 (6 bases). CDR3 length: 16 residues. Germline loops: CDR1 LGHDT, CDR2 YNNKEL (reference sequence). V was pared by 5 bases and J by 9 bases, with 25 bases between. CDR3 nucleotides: TGTGCCAGCAGCATCAAGGTCGGGGCAGGGAAGGGGGCCCAGTACTTC. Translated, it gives CASSIKVGAGKGAQYF.

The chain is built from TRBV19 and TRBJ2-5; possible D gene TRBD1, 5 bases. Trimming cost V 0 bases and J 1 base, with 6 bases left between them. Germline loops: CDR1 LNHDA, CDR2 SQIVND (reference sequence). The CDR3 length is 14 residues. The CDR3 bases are TGTGCCAGTAGTATAGACAGGGCCCAAGAGACCCAGTACTTC. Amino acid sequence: CASSIDRAQETQYF.

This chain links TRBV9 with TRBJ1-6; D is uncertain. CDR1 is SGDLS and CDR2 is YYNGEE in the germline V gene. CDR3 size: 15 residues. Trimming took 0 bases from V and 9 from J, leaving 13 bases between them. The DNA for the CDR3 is TGTGCCAGCAGCGTAGTGCCGACCGAGGGTTCACCCCTCCACTTT. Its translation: CASSVVPTEGSPLHF.

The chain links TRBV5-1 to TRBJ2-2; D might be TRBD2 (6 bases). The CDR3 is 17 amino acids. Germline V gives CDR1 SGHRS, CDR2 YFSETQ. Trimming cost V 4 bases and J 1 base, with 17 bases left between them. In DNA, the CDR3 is TGCGCCAGCAGCCGCCTTGGGGACTCCCGGAACACCGGGGAGCTGTTTTTT. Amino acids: CASSRLGDSRNTGELFF.